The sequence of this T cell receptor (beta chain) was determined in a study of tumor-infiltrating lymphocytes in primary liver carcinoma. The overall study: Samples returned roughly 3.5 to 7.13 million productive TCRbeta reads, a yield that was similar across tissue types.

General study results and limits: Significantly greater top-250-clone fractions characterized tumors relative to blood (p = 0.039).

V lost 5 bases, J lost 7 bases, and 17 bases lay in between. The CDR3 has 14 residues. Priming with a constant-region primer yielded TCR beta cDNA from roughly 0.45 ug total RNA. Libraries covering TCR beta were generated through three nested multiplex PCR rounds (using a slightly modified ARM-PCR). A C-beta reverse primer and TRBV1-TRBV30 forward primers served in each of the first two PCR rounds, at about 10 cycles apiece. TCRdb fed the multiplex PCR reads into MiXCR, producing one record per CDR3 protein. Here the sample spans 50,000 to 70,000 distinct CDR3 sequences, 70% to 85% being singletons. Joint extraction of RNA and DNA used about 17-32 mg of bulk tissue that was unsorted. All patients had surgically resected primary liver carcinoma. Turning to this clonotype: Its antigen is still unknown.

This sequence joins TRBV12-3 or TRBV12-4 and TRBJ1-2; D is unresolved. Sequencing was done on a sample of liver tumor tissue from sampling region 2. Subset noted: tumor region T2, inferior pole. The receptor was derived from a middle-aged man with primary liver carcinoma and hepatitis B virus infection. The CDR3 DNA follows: TGTGCCAGCAGTCGTGACACACTCGTGGGTGGCTACACCTTC. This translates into CASSRDTLVGGYTF.